This TCR beta chain originates from a study of blood T cells in healthy people across ages. The germline V and J ends were trimmed by 4 bases and 4 bases, with 14 bases remaining between them. The CDR3 totals 14 residues. Germline values: CDR1 MDHEN, CDR2 SYDVKM. For the second PCR, which ran for roughly 7 to 11 cycles, a sample-barcoded 5' primer and a J-beta primer mix were used. TCRdb re-derived calls from the 5' RACE reads in MiXCR, one entry per CDR3 protein. Among fewer than 950,000 distinct CDR3 sequences listed, around half were seen once. The sample taken for sequencing was blood. The receptor was derived from a man at least 80 years old in good health. The chain joins TRBV28 to TRBJ2-7; possible D gene TRBD1, 5 bases. The CDR3 DNA sequence: TGTGCCAGCAGTTCCCAGGGCCCCGGATACGAGCAGTACTTC. This gives the protein CASSSQGPGYEQYF.